Below, 20 T cell receptor beta chains from the same sample are listed, as sequenced in a study of siplizumab effects on memory and regulatory T cells. Sequencing was performed with immunoSEQ multiplex PCR; in TCRdb, only in-frame clones are kept and a portion is missing. This sample has roughly 100,000 clones, with 85% to 95% found just once. The sequenced material came from CD4+ T cells sorted from blood. The origin of the receptors is a human donor in good health.

J is TRBJ2-1 and V is TRBV4-1, with a tentative D call TRBD2 (6 bases). The germline V gene has CDR1 MGHRA and CDR2 YSYEKL. Trimming cost V 0 bases and J 2 bases, with 11 bases left between them. CDR3 length: 16 residues. CDR3 bases: TGCGCCAGCAGCCAAGATGCGGGGATCACCTACAATGAGCAGTTCTTC. Protein sequence: CASSQDAGITYNEQFF.

In regard to this clone: At one end the junction does not follow the germline gene, possibly because of a read error. The chain couples TRBV7-7 to TRBJ1-3; D unresolved. The CDR3 covers 16 residues. Looked up from germline, CDR1 is SSHAT and CDR2 is FNYEAQ (reference sequence). The DNA for the CDR3 is TGTGCTAGCAGCTCCTTATCAGCCTTCTCTGGAAACACCATATATTTT. It codes for CASSSLSAFSGNTIYF. The whole variable domain, filled in from reference TRBV7-7 and TRBJ1-3, reads GAGVSQSPRYKVTKRGQDVTLRCDPISSHATLYWYQQALGQGPEFLTYFNYEAQPDKSGLPSDRFSAERPEGSISTLTIQRTEQRDSAMYRCASSSLSAFSGNTIYFGEGSWLTVV.

The V gene is TRBV19, the J gene TRBJ1-1, with D maybe TRBD1 (5 bases). The CDR3 runs to 15 residues. V gave up 10 bases and J gave up 7 bases, with 25 bases separating them. Germline loops: CDR1 LNHDA, CDR2 SQIVND (reference sequence). The DNA of the CDR3 is TGTGCCACCACCCCCAGGGAGGTAGGGACCCGTGAAGCTTTCTTT. It encodes CATTPREVGTREAFF.

This chain uses TRBV6-5 with TRBJ2-1; 11 nucleotides line up with TRBD2. Germline-derived CDR1 and CDR2 are MNHEY and SVGAGI. V shed 5 bases and J 9 bases; nucleotides not matched to a gene: 3. The CDR3 is 13 residues long. The CDR3 loop reads CASSGSGGGEQFF. In DNA form, the CDR3 reads TGTGCCAGCAGTGGTAGCGGGGGGGGTGAGCAGTTCTTC.

V is TRBV6-6 and J is TRBJ1-6, with a weak D call TRBD1 (6 bases). This CDR3 contains 15 residues. Germline CDR1 is MNHNY and CDR2 is SVGAGI (reference sequence). Trimming stripped 0 bases from V and 8 bases from J, with 11 bases between. The CDR3 nucleotides are TGTGCCAGCAGTTACTCTGGGGGGGCCGATTCACCCCTCCACTTT. Amino acids: CASSYSGGADSPLHF.

The gene calls are TRBV6-1 and TRBJ2-7, with D possibly matching TRBD1 (6 bases). The CDR3 runs to 13 residues. Germline CDR1 is MNHNS and CDR2 is SASEGT. V lost 10 bases and J 1 base, leaving 14 bases between the germline ends. CDR3 sequence reads: CATRGQGSYEQYF. CDR3 nucleotides: TGTGCCACCAGAGGGCAGGGGTCCTACGAGCAGTACTTC.

The V call is TRBV30, the J call TRBJ1-4, with D unresolved. Trimming removed 5 bases at V and 9 bases at J, with 16 bases between. CDR3 size: 13 residues. CDR1 is GTSNPN, CDR2 SVGIG, per germline (reference sequence). In nucleotides, the CDR3 is TGTGCCTGGGGGCCTGAAGGTCGTAAAAAACTGTTTTTT. Translated: CAWGPEGRKKLFF.

The chain couples TRBV4-2 to TRBJ2-5; 8 nucleotides line up with TRBD2. CDR1 and CDR2 (germline): LGHNA, YNFKEQ. CDR3 size: 14 residues. Unmatched junction bases numbered 6, after V lost 4 bases and J lost 5 bases. The CDR3: CASSPGLAWETQYF. In nucleotides, the CDR3 is TGTGCCAGCAGCCCCGGACTAGCTTGGGAGACCCAGTACTTC.

The chain uses TRBV6-5 and TRBJ1-2; 7 bases are shared with TRBD1. CDR3 length: 16 residues. The germline V gene has CDR1 MNHEY and CDR2 SVGAGI. The V gene end was trimmed by 2 bases and the J gene end by 0 bases; junction bases not matched to a gene: 6. The CDR3 loop is CASSYVGTAANYGYTF. CDR3 DNA sequence: TGTGCCAGCAGTTACGTGGGGACAGCCGCTAACTATGGCTACACCTTC.

The chain carries TRBV4-1 and TRBJ1-2, with 8 bases aligning to TRBD1. Germline V gene lookup returns CDR1 MGHRA and CDR2 YSYEKL. V trimming: 2 bases; J trimming: 4 bases; junction bases outside the gene matches: 0. CDR3 size: 13 residues. The DNA for the CDR3 is TGCGCCAGCAGCCAAACAGGGGGCTATGGCTACACCTTC. Residues: CASSQTGGYGYTF.

The J gene is TRBJ2-1, the V gene TRBV4-1, with 13 nucleotides matching TRBD2. V shed 3 bases, J shed 12 bases, and the junction held 8 bases outside the gene matches. The CDR3 consists of 15 residues. CDR1 is MGHRA, CDR2 YSYEKL, per germline. The chain's CDR3 is CASSQGGLAGEVQFF. The CDR3 coding sequence is TGCGCCAGCAGCCAGGGTGGACTAGCGGGAGAGGTGCAGTTCTTC.

V and J are TRBV7-2 and TRBJ2-3, with a tentative D call TRBD2 (5 bases). Trimming left V 5 bases short and J 1 base short, with 10 bases between. The CDR3 consists of 14 residues. Per germline, CDR1 SGHTA and CDR2 FQGNSA. The CDR3 coding sequence is TGTGCCAGCAGCCTGGACGGGGGCACAGATACGCAGTATTTT. Its protein is CASSLDGGTDTQYF. Complete variable domain (other parts from reference TRBV7-2 and TRBJ2-3): GAGVSQSPSNKVTEKGKDVELRCDPISGHTALYWYRQSLGQGLEFLIYFQGNSAPDKSGLPSDRFSAERTGGSVSTLTIQRTQQEDSAVYLCASSLDGGTDTQYFGPGTRLTVL.

The chain uses TRBV6-6 and TRBJ1-1, with 8 bases that match TRBD1. The CDR3 contains 13 residues. Germline CDR1 reads MNHNY; CDR2 reads SVGAGI (reference sequence). Germline trimming cut 7 bases from V and 5 bases from J; bases unmatched to any gene: 6. The CDR3 coding sequence is TGTGCCAGCATCCTAACAGGGGGGACTGAAGCTTTCTTT. Translated: CASILTGGTEAFF.

A note on this clone: The junction does not match germline at one end; this may be a read error. The chain carries TRBV7-8 and TRBJ2-1, with TRBD2 matching over 8 bases. Germline V CDR1 and CDR2: SGHVS, FQNEAQ. This CDR3 has 16 amino acids. CDR3 loop: CASSSSRGGSSNEQFF. The CDR3, as DNA: TGTGCCAGCAGCTCCAGCCGGGGGGGCTCCTCCAATGAGCAGTTCTTC.

V is TRBV2 and J is TRBJ1-4; tentatively, D is TRBD1 (5 bases). CDR3 length: 14 residues. Germline V CDR1 and CDR2: SNHLY, FYNNEI. V lost 6 bases to trimming and J lost 7 bases, with 15 bases between them. Written as DNA, the CDR3 is TGTGCCAGCAGCGAGGAACAGGTAGCTGAAAAACTGTTTTTT. It encodes CASSEEQVAEKLFF.

This clone was detected only a few times. The chain has TRBV5-4 and TRBJ2-7; 11 bases are shared with TRBD1. V dropped 3 bases and J dropped 3; count of bases not matched to a gene: 8. CDR1 SGHNT and CDR2 YYREEE come from the germline V gene (reference sequence). The CDR3 runs 16 residues. CDR3 nucleotide sequence: TGTGCCAGCAGCTCACCTGGAGGGACAGGGGGCTACGAGCAGTACTTC. It is translated as CASSSPGGTGGYEQYF.

V is TRBV30 and J is TRBJ1-1; D uncertain. Trimming removed 3 bases at V and 0 bases at J, with 5 bases between. The CDR3 has 12 amino acids. Germline loops: CDR1 GTSNPN, CDR2 SVGIG (reference sequence). The DNA for the CDR3 is TGTGCCTGGAGGGGGTTGAACACTGAAGCTTTCTTT. Protein sequence: CAWRGLNTEAFF.

This chain connects TRBV19 to TRBJ2-5; TRBD2 is a possible D gene (5 bases). The CDR3 sequence is 13 residues long. Germline CDR1 reads LNHDA; CDR2 reads SQIVND (reference sequence). V lost 5 bases to trimming and J lost 5 bases, with 12 bases between them. The CDR3 nucleotides read TGTGCCAGTAGTGTGGGGTCGGGGGAGACCCAGTACTTC. This codes for CASSVGSGETQYF. Supplemented by reference TRBV19 and TRBJ2-5, the full variable domain reads DGGITQSPKYLFRKEGQNVTLSCEQNLNHDAMYWYRQDPGQGLRLIYYSQIVNDFQKGDIAEGYSVSREKKESFPLTVTSAQKNPTAFYLCASSVGSGETQYFGPGTRLLVL.

This chain connects TRBV5-6 to TRBJ2-1; 7 bases agree with TRBD2. Unmatched junction bases numbered 5, after V lost 0 bases and J lost 11 bases. This CDR3 has 13 amino acids. Germline values: CDR1 SGHDT, CDR2 YYEEEE. The CDR3 DNA follows: TGTGCCAGCAGCTTGGAGTCCAGCGGGAAGCAGTTCTTC. It codes for CASSLESSGKQFF.

This rearrangement joins TRBV4-2 to TRBJ1-2, with 8 bases lining up with TRBD1. Looked up from germline, CDR1 is LGHNA and CDR2 is YNFKEQ. After removal of 3 bases from V and 5 bases from J, the junction contained 11 bases not matched to a gene. The CDR3 runs 16 residues. The CDR3 spells CASSQGIGQGGYGYTF. CDR3 sequence (DNA): TGTGCCAGCAGCCAGGGGATCGGACAGGGCGGGTATGGCTACACCTTC.